This T cell receptor beta chain was documented in a study of blood T cell repertoires in COVID-19. Study-level background: Sites across the United States, Italy and Spain contributed samples from acute and convalescent COVID-19. From T cells, B-cell-depleted T cells, or PBMCs came the material, which was cDNA or gDNA.

Germline CDR1 reads MRHNA; CDR2 reads SNTAGT. V shed 6 bases and J shed 6 bases, with 11 bases lying between them. The length of the CDR3 is 13 residues. Study processing details: Cell counts per sample came from amplifying reference gene primers. The protocol was immunoSEQ multiplex PCR, while the TCRdb copy is restricted to in-frame clones and leaves out a portion. That table furnishes V, J and clone size, whereas the DNA furnished D and trimming. The sample carries about 150,000 clones, about 80% recorded once. The receptor was isolated from a man between 45 and 60 years old with acute or convalescent COVID-19. The specimen was peripheral blood. The chain combines TRBV6-4 with TRBJ2-2, with D maybe TRBD1 (5 bases). The CDR3 here is CASSTGVSGELFF. The CDR3 DNA sequence: TGTGCCAGCAGCACAGGCGTATCCGGGGAGCTGTTTTTT.